Shown below are 21 T cell receptor beta chains from a single sample sequenced in a study of blood T cell repertoires in COVID-19. Clones were sequenced by immunoSEQ multiplex PCR, and TCRdb holds only the in-frame ones, with some missing. The sample lists approximately 200,000 clones; around 82% were seen once. The sample was peripheral blood. These receptors came from a woman aged 30 to 39 who had recovered from COVID-19.

This CDR3 is CASSVGQGIYGYTF. The CDR3, as DNA: TGTGCCAGTAGTGTGGGACAGGGGATCTATGGCTACACCTTC. The rearrangement uses TRBV19 and TRBJ1-2, with 10 positions matching TRBD1. CDR1 LNHDA and CDR2 SQIVND come from the germline V gene (reference sequence). The ends lost 5 bases at V and 4 bases at J; junction bases unmatched: 4. The CDR3 runs 14 residues.

This clone has a count of ten or more. The chain couples TRBV6-2 or TRBV6-3 to TRBJ2-2; TRBD2 might be the D (5 bases). Germline V gives CDR1 MNHEY, CDR2 SVGEGT. The CDR3 spans 18 residues. Deletions cut 3 bases from V and 1 base from J, with 18 bases between. The CDR3 reads CASSYLAHGHLNTGELFF. The CDR3 DNA sequence: TGTGCCAGCAGTTATTTAGCGCACGGCCATCTGAACACCGGGGAGCTGTTTTTT.

The V and J genes are TRBV30 and TRBJ1-2; 9 bases are shared with TRBD1. Germline trimming cut 2 bases from V and 7 bases from J; bases unmatched to any gene: 5. In germline, CDR1 is GTSNPN, CDR2 SVGIG (reference sequence). The CDR3 is 13 amino acids. CDR3 loop: CAWSTGTGFGYTF. The CDR3 DNA reads as TGTGCCTGGAGTACCGGGACAGGGTTTGGCTACACCTTC.

The chain joins TRBV7-3 to TRBJ1-2; 7 bases agree with TRBD1. CDR1 is SGHTA and CDR2 is FQGTGA in the germline V gene. The ends lost 1 base at V and 8 bases at J; junction bases unmatched: 4. The CDR3 has 13 residues. This chain's CDR3 is CASSLKGGAGYTF. For the CDR3, the DNA is TGTGCCAGCAGCTTAAAAGGGGGCGCAGGCTACACCTTC.

The chain uses TRBV9 and TRBJ1-1; D might be TRBD1 (5 bases). Germline CDR1 is SGDLS and CDR2 is YYNGEE. Deletions cut 3 bases from V and 6 bases from J, with 12 bases between. CDR3 size: 13 residues. The CDR3 protein is CASSEGRGPEAFF. CDR3 nucleotide sequence: TGTGCCAGCAGCGAGGGGAGGGGTCCTGAAGCTTTCTTT.

The chain carries TRBV28 and TRBJ2-1; 14 bases fit TRBD2. The CDR3 is 23 residues long. Germline assignment: CDR1 MDHEN and CDR2 SYDVKM. V gave up 4 bases and J gave up 1 base; unmatched junction bases: 21. CDR3 sequence: CASSSGQGTSGRPRFVSYNEQFF. CDR3 nucleotide sequence: TGTGCCAGCAGTTCAGGACAAGGGACTAGCGGGAGACCGCGATTCGTGTCCTACAATGAGCAGTTCTTC.

The chain employs TRBV11-2 and TRBJ1-5, with TRBD1 matching 9 bases. The germline gives CDR1 SGHAT, CDR2 FQNNGV. The ends lost 3 bases at V and 9 bases at J; junction bases unmatched: 15. The CDR3 extends over 17 amino acids. In DNA form, the CDR3 reads TGTGCCAGCAGCTTGCTTGGGACAGGGTCCATAACATTGCCCCAGCATTTT. Protein product: CASSLLGTGSITLPQHF.

The J gene is TRBJ2-5, the V gene TRBV11-1; D ambiguous. This CDR3 is built from 13 residues. Germline V gives CDR1 SGHAT, CDR2 FQDESV (reference sequence). The V end lost 0 bases, the J end lost 5 bases, and 7 bases lay between the germline ends. This CDR3 is CASSLASRETQYF. CDR3 coding DNA: TGTGCCAGCAGCTTAGCCAGTCGTGAGACCCAGTACTTC.

V is TRBV12-1 and J is TRBJ2-7; the table's D call, TRBD2, was not checked against the DNA. TRBV12-1 is a recognized pseudogene. CDR3 size: 15 residues. DNA for the CDR3: TGTGCCAGCAGCTTCCGGCCGGAGGGTTCCTACGAGCAGTACTTC. This encodes CASSFRPEGSYEQYF.

The chain couples TRBV5-1 to TRBJ2-1; tentatively, D is TRBD2 (8 bases). The CDR3 is 16 residues long. Germline assignment: CDR1 SGHRS and CDR2 YFSETQ. The V gene lost 4 bases and the J gene lost 0 bases, with 14 bases spanning the gap. The CDR3 here is CASSGDSGSSYNEQFF. DNA for the CDR3: TGCGCCAGCAGCGGGGACAGCGGGAGCTCCTACAATGAGCAGTTCTTC.

The chain couples TRBV19 to TRBJ1-4, with a weak D call TRBD1 (6 bases). This CDR3 is 17 amino acids long. Trimming pared 1 base from V and 6 bases from J, leaving 18 bases between. Looked up from germline, CDR1 is LNHDA and CDR2 is SQIVND (reference sequence). The CDR3 reads CASSIGWTASIYEKLFF. CDR3 coding DNA: TGTGCCAGTAGTATAGGGTGGACAGCCTCAATTTATGAAAAACTGTTTTTT. Full variable domain (missing parts from reference TRBV19 and TRBJ1-4): DGGITQSPKYLFRKEGQNVTLSCEQNLNHDAMYWYRQDPGQGLRLIYYSQIVNDFQKGDIAEGYSVSREKKESFPLTVTSAQKNPTAFYLCASSIGWTASIYEKLFFGSGTQLSVL.

The CDR3 sequence is CSAGSLAEQFF. The CDR3 bases are TGCAGTGCTGGTTCACTAGCGGAGCAGTTCTTC. The chain carries TRBV20-1 and TRBJ2-1, with 7 bases lining up with TRBD2. This CDR3 comprises 11 residues. V trimming: 5 bases; J trimming: 10 bases; junction bases outside the gene matches: 5. CDR1 and CDR2 (germline): DFQATT, SNEGSKA (reference sequence).

The chain employs TRBV5-1 and TRBJ1-5; 8 bases agree with TRBD1. V was clipped by 4 bases and J by 7 bases; unmatched bases: 13. There are 16 residues in the CDR3. Germline CDR1 reads SGHRS; CDR2 reads YFSETQ. CDR3 protein: CASSAGPQGVGQPQHF. In nucleotides, the CDR3 is TGCGCCAGCAGCGCGGGGCCACAGGGGGTTGGCCAGCCCCAGCATTTT.

The chain employs TRBV29-1 and TRBJ1-6, with 10 nucleotides matching TRBD1. Germline-derived CDR1 and CDR2 are SQVTM and ANQGSEA. The CDR3 covers 14 residues. V lost 6 bases and J lost 10; bases outside the gene matches: 9. Here the CDR3 reads CSVEGQGRGSPLHF. The CDR3 DNA sequence: TGCAGCGTGGAGGGACAGGGGCGTGGGTCACCCCTCCACTTT.

The rearrangement joins TRBV18 to TRBJ1-6, with D perhaps TRBD1 (5 bases). V was cut by 0 bases and J by 10 bases, with 13 bases left in between. Germline CDR1 reads KGHSH; CDR2 reads LQKENI. This CDR3 is built from 15 residues. The CDR3 loop reads CASSPPDLSGSPLHF. CDR3 sequence (DNA): TGTGCCAGCTCACCACCGGACCTTTCAGGGTCACCCCTCCACTTT.

This clone was recorded a few times. The chain has TRBV28 and TRBJ1-5; the D gene is possibly TRBD1 (5 bases). Trimming shortened V by 3 bases and J by 6 bases, and 12 bases separated the two germline ends. Germline-derived CDR1 and CDR2 are MDHEN and SYDVKM. This CDR3 comprises 14 residues. CDR3 DNA: TGTGCCAGCAGTTTTGCCCTGGGGGGTCAGCCCCAGCATTTT. Encoded protein: CASSFALGGQPQHF.

This clone showed up just once. The CDR3 reads CATSRDPSGRSYEQYF. CDR3 nucleotides: TGTGCCACCAGCAGAGATCCTAGCGGAAGGAGCTACGAGCAGTACTTC. This chain links TRBV15 with TRBJ2-7; 7 bases are a match to TRBD2. Germline CDR1 and CDR2: LNHNV and YYDKDF (reference sequence). Trimming cost V 0 bases and J 3 bases; bases outside gene matches: 8. The CDR3 has 16 residues.

This chain's CDR3 is CASSEAPGQGLGGYTF. The CDR3 DNA follows: TGTGCCAGCAGTGAGGCGCCCGGACAGGGGCTTGGGGGCTACACCTTC. The V call is TRBV25-1, the J call TRBJ1-2; 9 bases are a match to TRBD1. J was trimmed by 8 bases and V by 3 bases; bases with no gene match: 13. CDR1 and CDR2 from the germline V gene are MGHDK and SYGVNS. This CDR3 is 16 amino acids long.

The chain combines TRBV18 with TRBJ1-5; a possible D gene is TRBD1 (5 bases). V was clipped by 3 bases and J by 4 bases, with 13 bases between them. This CDR3 is built from 15 residues. Looked up from germline, CDR1 is KGHSH and CDR2 is LQKENI. The CDR3 protein is CASSPGLPENQPQHF. The CDR3 DNA is TGTGCCAGCTCACCGGGACTTCCAGAGAATCAGCCCCAGCATTTT.

V usage is TRBV15 and J usage is TRBJ1-2; no reliable D call. The CDR3 contains 12 residues. CDR1 is LNHNV and CDR2 is YYDKDF in the germline V gene (reference sequence). V gave up 2 bases and J gave up 8 bases, with 9 bases separating them. DNA of the CDR3: TGTGCCACCAGCAGAACAGCAGTCGGCTACACCTTC. Encoded protein: CATSRTAVGYTF.

The chain combines TRBV4-1 with TRBJ1-5, with 8 bases fitting TRBD1. Germline trimming cut 4 bases from V and 6 bases from J; bases unmatched to any gene: 8. This CDR3 has 15 amino acids. Looked up from germline, CDR1 is MGHRA and CDR2 is YSYEKL. This CDR3 reads CASSPRTGSGQPQHF. For the CDR3, the DNA is TGCGCCAGCAGCCCGCGGACAGGGTCGGGTCAGCCCCAGCATTTT.